The rows below give T cell receptor beta chains drawn from one sample of a study of T cell changes during pregnancy in multiple sclerosis. TCRdb keeps only in-frame clones here, not all; method: immunoSEQ multiplex PCR. The sample carries 35,000 to 55,000 clones, approximately 92% recorded once. The sample taken for sequencing was peripheral blood. All receptors come from a female donor with multiple sclerosis, enrolled in a pregnancy study. The CDR3 runs from the conserved cysteine through the conserved F or W. Each record gives: clone size, J gene, D gene, V gene, CDR3 DNA, CDR3 protein. The D gene is left open where the match is weak. Part of the rows lack a size; the others show once, few, many or a class for expanded clones.

>.|TRBJ2-7|.|TRBV6-1
TGTGCCAGCAGTCTGCATTTTGGTTACGAGCAGTACTTC
CASSLHFGYEQYF
>.|TRBJ2-7|TRBD2|TRBV7-9
TGTGCCAGCAGCTCTAGCGGGGGTAAGGGTGAGCAGTACTTC
CASSSSGGKGEQYF
>.|TRBJ2-5|TRBD2|TRBV9
TGTGCCAGCAGCGTAGACGGCGGGAGAACCGAGACCCAGTACTTC
CASSVDGGRTETQYF
>.|TRBJ2-3|.|TRBV27
TGTGCCAGCAGCCCGTCTCACACAGATACGCAGTATTTT
CASSPSHTDTQYF
>.|TRBJ2-7|.|TRBV28
TGTGCCAGCAGTTTGTCTAGCTGGGGCGAGCAGTACTTC
CASSLSSWGEQYF
>.|TRBJ2-7|TRBD2|TRBV5-1
TGCGCCAGCGGCAGGACTAGCGGGATTTTGGAAGAGCAGTACTTC
CASGRTSGILEEQYF
>.|TRBJ2-3|.|TRBV10-3
TGTGCCATCAGTGAGAGTTACGGGGTATTCACAGATACGCAGTATTTT
CAISESYGVFTDTQYF
>once|TRBJ1-2|.|TRBV2
TGTGCCAGCAGTGAATCTGGGAGTTTCTATGGCTACACCTTC
CASSESGSFYGYTF
>.|TRBJ2-5|.|TRBV19
TGTGCCAGTAGTTTCCTAGCTGGAGGAGAGACCCAGTACTTC
CASSFLAGGETQYF
>.|TRBJ1-2|.|TRBV5-6
TGTGCCAGCAGCTTGTTAGGGGAAGGCTACACCTTC
CASSLLGEGYTF
>.|TRBJ2-7|TRBD2|TRBV14
TGTGCCAGCAGCCCCCGACTAGCGGGAGGTCGTGGCGAGCAGTACTTC
CASSPRLAGGRGEQYF
>.|TRBJ2-3|.|TRBV5-1
TGCGCCAGCAGGATGGACCTAGGTTCCGATACGCAGTATTTT
CASRMDLGSDTQYF
>.|TRBJ2-7|.|TRBV4-1
TGCGCCAGCAGCCAAGAGGCCCCGGGCCGGGGGACCTACGAGCAGTACTTC
CASSQEAPGRGTYEQYF
>.|TRBJ2-7|TRBD2|TRBV6-5
TGTGCCAGCAGTTACTCTAGCGGGAGGGTTGGCGAGCAGTACTTC
CASSYSSGRVGEQYF
>.|TRBJ1-5|TRBD1|TRBV15
TGTGCCACCAGCGGGGGACAGACAAATCAGCCCCAGCATTTT
CATSGGQTNQPQHF
>.|TRBJ2-1|.|TRBV5-1
TGCGCCAGCAGCTTGGCCGACCACTCGCTCTCTTACAATGAGCAGTTCTTC
CASSLADHSLSYNEQFF
>.|TRBJ1-1|TRBD1|TRBV7-9
TGTGCCAGCAGCCTCGGGACAGGGGGCATTGAAGCTTTCTTT
CASSLGTGGIEAFF
>.|TRBJ1-1|.|TRBV5-4
TGTGCCAGCAGCTTAGGAATCGGGGGGACGAACACTGAAGCTTTCTTT
CASSLGIGGTNTEAFF
>.|TRBJ2-7|TRBD1|TRBV7-8
TGTGCCAGCAGCTTAACAGGGGATCCCTACGAGCAGTACTTC
CASSLTGDPYEQYF
>.|TRBJ2-7|TRBD2|TRBV28
TGTGCCAGCAGTCCGGGACTAGCGGGATTGTACGAGCAGTACTTC
CASSPGLAGLYEQYF
>.|TRBJ2-7|.|TRBV9
TGTGCCAGCAGCGTAGAGGCGGGGTATTTCTACGAGCAGTACTTC
CASSVEAGYFYEQYF
>.|TRBJ2-1|TRBD2|TRBV7-9
TGTGCCAGCAGCTTAGGCCTAGCGGGCAATGAGCAGTTCTTC
CASSLGLAGNEQFF
>.|TRBJ2-3|TRBD1|TRBV10-3
TGTGCCATCAGTGGGGGACAGGGGTTTAGCACAGATACGCAGTATTTT
CAISGGQGFSTDTQYF
>.|TRBJ2-7|TRBD2|TRBV11-2
TGTGCCAGCAGCTTAGATCTCTCAGGGACTACCTACGAGCAGTACTTC
CASSLDLSGTTYEQYF
>.|TRBJ2-5|.|TRBV5-6
TGTGCCAGCAGCTTGGACATTCAAGAGACCCAGTACTTC
CASSLDIQETQYF
>.|TRBJ2-5|.|TRBV9
TGTGCCAGCAGCGTACGGGGGGCTGGAGAGACCCAGTACTTC
CASSVRGAGETQYF
>medium-sized|TRBJ1-2|.|TRBV5-5
TGTGCCAGCAGCTTGGATGCCGGGGGAGCTAACTATGGCTACACCTTC
CASSLDAGGANYGYTF
>.|TRBJ2-3|TRBD1|TRBV30
TGTGCCTGGGGGACAGGGAGTACAGATACGCAGTATTTT
CAWGTGSTDTQYF
>.|TRBJ1-2|.|TRBV9
TGTGCCAGCAGCGTAGCCGTTACAGGGTATGGCTACACCTTC
CASSVAVTGYGYTF
>.|TRBJ2-5|TRBD2|TRBV30
TGTGCCCGGGAGGTAGTCGGAGGGGAGACCCAGTACTTC
CAREVVGGETQYF
>.|TRBJ1-4|TRBD1|TRBV7-9
TGTGCCAGCAGCAGCCGGGACAGGGCCACAACTAATGAAAAACTGTTTTTT
CASSSRDRATTNEKLFF
>.|TRBJ2-7|.|TRBV28
TGTGCCAGCACGGGGGCCGCGTCGTACGAGCAGTACTTC
CASTGAASYEQYF
>.|TRBJ2-3|.|TRBV28
TGTGCCATTACCAAACAGACCCCTAGCACAGATACGCAGTATTTT
CAITKQTPSTDTQYF
>.|TRBJ2-3|.|TRBV7-7
TGTGCTAGCAGCTTAAGCGTCACAGATACGCAGTATTTT
CASSLSVTDTQYF
>few|TRBJ1-4|.|TRBV19
TGTGCCAGTAGTATTTGGGGGACGGAAAAACTGTTTTTT
CASSIWGTEKLFF
>.|TRBJ1-6|.|TRBV6-1
TGTGCCAGCAGTGAATTGGGTATCTCCTATAATTCACCCCTCCACTTT
CASSELGISYNSPLHF
>.|TRBJ2-3|.|TRBV7-9
TGTGCCAGCAGCACCCTCCCCACAGATACGCAGTATTTT
CASSTLPTDTQYF
>once|TRBJ2-3|TRBD2|TRBV2
TGTGCCAGCACTCGGCCGGCATCGGGGGTATGGACTAGCTCCACAGATACGCAGTATTTT
CASTRPASGVWTSSTDTQYF
>.|TRBJ1-4|.|TRBV28
TGTGCCAGCAGCAGGGCAAATGAAAAACTGTTTTTT
CASSRANEKLFF
>few|TRBJ2-7|.|TRBV5-5
TGTGCCAGCAGCTTGTTCGAGGAGCAGTACTTC
CASSLFEEQYF
>.|TRBJ2-3|.|TRBV5-1
TGCGCCAGCAGCTTAGGCCACCTGGGCGATACGCAGTATTTT
CASSLGHLGDTQYF
>.|TRBJ1-2|TRBD1|TRBV5-6
TGTGCCAGCAGCCGGGACAGGGTGGGCTATGGCTACACCTTC
CASSRDRVGYGYTF
>.|TRBJ2-5|.|TRBV5-1
TGCGCCAGCAGCTTAGGGGCACGATGGGACCAAGAGACCCAGTACTTC
CASSLGARWDQETQYF
>.|TRBJ1-5|.|TRBV6-6
TGTGCCAGCAGCTCTAGACGGAGCAATCAGCCCCAGCATTTT
CASSSRRSNQPQHF
>few|TRBJ2-2|.|TRBV28
TGTGCCAGCAGTGGCAGGGGAGCCGGGGAGCTGTTTTTT
CASSGRGAGELFF
>.|TRBJ2-2|.|TRBV5-1
TGCGCCAGCAGCTTCGAGGGAGGGAACACCGGGGAGCTGTTTTTT
CASSFEGGNTGELFF
>.|TRBJ1-2|.|TRBV28
TGTGCCAGCCGCCCCACCGGGGGGCGGAAGGGCTACACCTTC
CASRPTGGRKGYTF
>.|TRBJ1-3|TRBD1|TRBV30
TGTGCCTGGGGCAACAGGGGGCAGGGAAACACCATATATTTT
CAWGNRGQGNTIYF